Below, 16 T cell receptor beta chains from the same sample are listed, as sequenced in a study of identifying expanded T cells in peripheral blood. Method: immunoSEQ multiplex PCR; TCRdb's copy keeps in-frame clones and lacks some. The sample contains tens of thousands of clones, 84% of which appear only once. Sequencing used blood. These TCRs come from a person between 18 and 75 years old in good health.

The V gene is TRBV6-5, the J gene TRBJ1-3; D gene uncertain. The germline CDR1 and CDR2 sequences are MNHEY and SVGAGI. Between the trimmed V and J ends, which lost 6 bases and 0 bases, there was a span of 9 bases. The CDR3 totals 14 residues. This chain's CDR3 is CASSSISSGNTIYF. The CDR3 DNA is TGTGCCAGCAGCTCCATCTCCTCTGGAAACACCATATATTTT.

The chain links TRBV14 to TRBJ2-2, with D perhaps TRBD1 (6 bases). Trimming shortened V by 4 bases and J by 2 bases, and 20 bases separated the two germline ends. Germline CDR1 is SGHDN and CDR2 is FVKESK. The CDR3 is made up of 18 amino acids. CDR3 bases: TGTGCCAGCAGCCGTCAAATTTTGACAGGTCTTAACACCGGGGAGCTGTTTTTT. Its protein product is CASSRQILTGLNTGELFF.

The gene calls are TRBV11-3 and TRBJ2-1; the match to TRBD2 covers 11 bases. Germline CDR1 SGHNT, CDR2 YENEEA. This CDR3 contains 15 residues. The V gene end was trimmed by 3 bases and the J gene end by 7 bases; junction bases not matched to a gene: 5. CDR3 nucleotide sequence: TGTGCCAGCAGCTTTAGCGGGAGGGGGGAAAATGAGCAGTTCTTC. Residues: CASSFSGRGENEQFF.

The chain joins TRBV7-3 to TRBJ2-5; possible D gene TRBD2, 6 bases. The V end was cut by 5 bases, the J end by 3 bases, with 31 bases between. Germline V lookup: CDR1 SGHTA, CDR2 FQGTGA. This CDR3 has 20 amino acids. The CDR3 region is CASSRKEGVGVTLPEETQYF. Here the CDR3 DNA reads TGTGCCAGCAGCCGTAAGGAGGGAGTCGGCGTGACGTTACCCGAAGAGACCCAGTACTTC.

The genes are TRBV7-6 and TRBJ2-2, with a possible D match to TRBD2 (6 bases). V dropped 1 base and J dropped 0 bases, with 9 bases sitting between them. This CDR3 has 16 residues. Germline values: CDR1 SGHVS, CDR2 FNYEAQ. Here the CDR3 reads CASSLVEGANTGELFF. The CDR3 DNA sequence: TGTGCCAGCAGCTTAGTGGAGGGCGCGAACACCGGGGAGCTGTTTTTT.

V is TRBV7-3 and J is TRBJ1-2; tentative D call: TRBD1 (6 bases). The CDR3 runs to 15 residues. Per the germline V gene, CDR1 is SGHTA and CDR2 is FQGTGA. Trimming cost V 3 bases and J 5 bases, with 16 bases left between them. In nucleotides, the CDR3 is TGTGCCAGCAGCTTGGAGGCAGGGGTAATTTATGGCTACACCTTC. It yields the protein CASSLEAGVIYGYTF.

The gene calls are TRBV9 and TRBJ2-3; D is uncertain. From germline, CDR1 is SGDLS and CDR2 YYNGEE. The V and J ends lost 2 bases and 2 bases respectively, with 12 bases between them. The CDR3 runs to 15 residues. This CDR3 reads CASSVLRQTTDTQYF. CDR3 DNA sequence: TGTGCCAGCAGCGTGTTGAGGCAGACCACAGATACGCAGTATTTT.

This sequence joins TRBV5-1 and TRBJ2-3, with 11 positions matching TRBD1. The CDR3 is 15 residues long. The V gene end was trimmed by 4 bases and the J gene end by 3 bases; junction bases not matched to a gene: 4. Germline assignment: CDR1 SGHRS and CDR2 YFSETQ. CDR3 protein: CASSGQGAKTDTQYF. Here the CDR3 DNA reads TGCGCCAGCAGCGGACAGGGGGCGAAGACAGATACGCAGTATTTT. Together with reference TRBV5-1 and TRBJ2-3, the CDR3 gives the full variable domain: KAGVTQTPRYLIKTRGQQVTLSCSPISGHRSVSWYQQTPGQGLQFLFEYFSETQRNKGNFPGRFSGRQFSNSRSEMNVSTLELGDSALYLCASSGQGAKTDTQYFGPGTRLTVL.

The J gene is TRBJ1-2, the V gene TRBV10-3; weak D call: TRBD1 (5 bases). V was trimmed by 0 bases and J by 4 bases, leaving 9 bases between them. The germline V gene encodes CDR1 ENHRY and CDR2 SYGVKD. The CDR3 is made up of 14 amino acids. The CDR3 DNA reads as TGTGCCATCAGTGAGTCGGAGGGGCCCTATGGCTACACCTTC. This translates into CAISESEGPYGYTF.

This clone is labeled as medium-sized (0.01 to 0.1%). The chain employs TRBV28 and TRBJ1-2; possible D gene TRBD1, 5 bases. V was pared by 6 bases and J by 4 bases, with 15 bases between. There are 14 residues in the CDR3. The germline gives CDR1 MDHEN, CDR2 SYDVKM. CDR3: CASSPGGGTYGYTF. For the CDR3, the DNA is TGTGCCAGCAGCCCCGGTGGGGGAACCTATGGCTACACCTTC.

This sequence joins TRBV2 and TRBJ2-7; D is perhaps TRBD1 or TRBD2 (5 bases each). Per the germline V gene, CDR1 is SNHLY and CDR2 is FYNNEI. CDR3 length equals 13 residues. V lost 3 bases and J 4 bases, leaving 10 bases between the germline ends. CDR3 coding DNA: TGTGCCAGCAGTGAGGGGGAAGTTTACGAGCAGTACTTC. This gives the protein CASSEGEVYEQYF.

The chain combines TRBV15 with TRBJ2-5, with D unresolved. The CDR3 covers 14 residues. CDR1 is LNHNV and CDR2 is YYDKDF in the germline V gene (reference sequence). The V end lost 1 base, the J end lost 0 bases, and 6 bases lay between the germline ends. This chain's CDR3 is CATSRVLNQETQYF. Written as DNA, the CDR3 is TGTGCCACCAGCAGAGTTCTGAACCAAGAGACCCAGTACTTC.

The chain joins TRBV14 to TRBJ2-1; D is unresolved. This CDR3 comprises 13 residues. V gave up 1 base and J gave up 13 bases, with 14 bases separating them. CDR1 and CDR2 (germline): SGHDN, FVKESK. The chain's CDR3 is CASSQVPSINQFF. The CDR3 nucleotides read TGTGCCAGCAGCCAAGTGCCGTCAATCAACCAGTTCTTC.

This clone was seen a few times. This sequence joins TRBV7-2 and TRBJ2-3; D is unresolved. Germline V gene sequence: CDR1 SGHTA, CDR2 FQGNSA. The CDR3 is 17 amino acids. With 1 base removed from V and 0 bases from J, the gap between germline ends came to 14 bases. CDR3 DNA: TGTGCCAGCAGCTTAGAGCGCGACAACCCTAGCACAGATACGCAGTATTTT. Translating gives CASSLERDNPSTDTQYF.

The V gene is TRBV28, the J gene TRBJ1-5; D gene uncertain. V was shortened by 3 bases and J by 4 bases, with 4 bases between the two germline ends. The germline V gene encodes CDR1 MDHEN and CDR2 SYDVKM. The CDR3 is made up of 12 amino acids. This CDR3 reads CASSLPNQPQHF. CDR3 in DNA: TGTGCCAGCAGTTTGCCAAATCAGCCCCAGCATTTT. The full variable domain, completed using reference TRBV28 and TRBJ1-5, is DVKVTQSSRYLVKRTGEKVFLECVQDMDHENMFWYRQDPGLGLRLIYFSYDVKMKEKGDIPEGYSVSREKKERFSLILESASTNQTSMYLCASSLPNQPQHFGDGTRLSIL.

The chain recombines TRBV7-6 with TRBJ2-2, with D perhaps matching TRBD2 (6 bases). Germline lookup yields CDR1 SGHVS and CDR2 FNYEAQ. CDR3 length: 13 residues. V lost 5 bases, J lost 5 bases, and 9 bases lay in between. The CDR3 spells CASSVGTTGELFF. The CDR3 nucleotides are TGTGCCAGCAGCGTGGGGACTACCGGGGAGCTGTTTTTT.